What follows are 16 T cell receptor beta chains derived from one specimen sequenced in a study of T cell responses to AZD1222 COVID-19 vaccine. Sequenced by immunoSEQ multiplex PCR; TCRdb stores in-frame clones only, minus some. The sample records 170,000 or so clones, 90% being singletons. The sample in question was peripheral blood, obtained on day 0 of AZD1222 vaccination. Receptors were obtained from an adult in good health.

The J gene is TRBJ2-7, the V gene TRBV18; 11 nucleotides line up with TRBD2. Germline loops: CDR1 KGHSH, CDR2 LQKENI. CDR3 length equals 16 residues. V gave up 4 bases and J gave up 1 base; unmatched junction bases: 6. CDR3 DNA sequence: TGTGCCAGCTCACTGAAGACTAGCGGGGTGTCCTACGAGCAGTACTTC. This translates into CASSLKTSGVSYEQYF.

This sequence joins TRBV2 and TRBJ2-5, with a tentative D call TRBD2 (5 bases). Germline values: CDR1 SNHLY, CDR2 FYNNEI. V lost 4 bases to trimming and J lost 7 bases, with 7 bases between them. This CDR3 comprises 11 residues. The CDR3 region has the DNA TGTGCCAGCAGTGTCCGGGGGACCCAGTACTTC. Amino acid sequence: CASSVRGTQYF.

This clone was seen a single time. The rearrangement joins TRBV7-2 to TRBJ2-2, with D possibly being TRBD1 (6 bases). The CDR3 sequence is 15 residues long. Per germline, CDR1 SGHTA and CDR2 FQGNSA. For the CDR3, the DNA is TGTGCGACCGGCAGGGGACCCGCGAACACCGGGGAGCTGTTTTTT. Its translation is CATGRGPANTGELFF.

The rearrangement joins TRBV29-1 to TRBJ1-1, with TRBD1 matching over 8 bases. Germline CDR1 reads SQVTM; CDR2 reads ANQGSEA. The CDR3 runs to 12 residues. Losses at the gene ends were 8 bases for V and 1 base for J; bases not matched to a gene: 3. The CDR3 region is CSTGTGNTEAFF. The CDR3 bases are TGCAGCACCGGGACAGGGAACACTGAAGCTTTCTTT.

The chain combines TRBV6-1 with TRBJ1-2; 8 bases map to TRBD1. J was trimmed by 3 bases and V by 0 bases; bases with no gene match: 3. The CDR3 consists of 15 residues. Germline V gene lookup returns CDR1 MNHNS and CDR2 SASEGT. The CDR3 DNA follows: TGTGCCAGCAGTGAAGCCTGGACAGGGCACTATGGCTACACCTTC. It translates to CASSEAWTGHYGYTF.

The chain couples TRBV6-5 to TRBJ1-2, with D unclear. With 0 bases removed from V and 3 bases from J, the gap between germline ends came to 11 bases. The CDR3 covers 15 residues. Germline V gene data show CDR1 as MNHEY and CDR2 as SVGAGI. CDR3 DNA: TGTGCCAGCAGTTACTCGAGAAGGGAAGACTATGGCTACACCTTC. Translated: CASSYSRREDYGYTF.

The V and J genes are TRBV29-1 and TRBJ1-2; D gene ambiguous. Deletions cut 0 bases from V and 7 bases from J, with 18 bases between. The germline gives CDR1 SQVTM, CDR2 ANQGSEA. This CDR3 has 15 amino acids. Written as DNA, the CDR3 is TGCAGCGTTGAAGATGGAACCGCCAGGTGGGGTGGCTACACCTTC. It encodes CSVEDGTARWGGYTF.

The chain recombines TRBV30 with TRBJ1-2, with a weak D call TRBD1 (5 bases). V was cut by 4 bases and J by 5 bases, with 11 bases left in between. CDR1 is GTSNPN, CDR2 SVGIG, per germline (reference sequence). The CDR3 loop spans 12 amino acids. The CDR3 is CAWTQGGYGYTF. DNA for the CDR3: TGTGCCTGGACCCAGGGCGGTTATGGCTACACCTTC.

This clone has only one observation. CDR3 nucleotide sequence: TGTGCCAGCAGCGCGGGACAGGGGTATAATTCACCCCTCCACTTT. Protein: CASSAGQGYNSPLHF. V gene TRBV9 combines with J gene TRBJ1-6; 10 bases are shared with TRBD1. The CDR3 sequence is 15 residues long. Germline assignment: CDR1 SGDLS and CDR2 YYNGEE. V was clipped by 3 bases and J by 4 bases; unmatched bases: 1.

The J gene is TRBJ1-4, the V gene TRBV6-4; unclear D gene. Germline CDR1 and CDR2: MRHNA and SNTAGT. V was pared by 1 base and J by 16 bases, with 4 bases between. This CDR3 region has 9 residues. The CDR3 DNA reads TGTGCCAGCAGTGACTTTCCGTTTTTT. This gives the protein CASSDFPFF.

The chain carries TRBV6-2 or TRBV6-3 and TRBJ2-1; 8 positions match TRBD2. CDR3 size: 14 residues. Germline V gene data show CDR1 as MNHEY and CDR2 as SVGEGT. Losses at the gene ends were 6 bases for V and 6 bases for J; bases not matched to a gene: 7. The CDR3 here is CASSVAGGPNEQFF. Here the CDR3 DNA reads TGTGCCAGCAGCGTTGCGGGGGGACCCAATGAGCAGTTCTTC.

The V and J genes are TRBV5-6 and TRBJ2-7; D remains unclear. The CDR3 consists of 15 residues. Germline V gene lookup returns CDR1 SGHDT and CDR2 YYEEEE. The V end was cut by 4 bases, the J end by 0 bases, with 14 bases between. CDR3 nucleotide sequence: TGTGCCAGCAGCCTATTTGCAGCCAGCTCCTACGAGCAGTACTTC. As protein: CASSLFAASSYEQYF.

The chain combines TRBV7-2 with TRBJ1-2, with unresolved D. V was cut by 5 bases and J by 6 bases, with 16 bases left in between. Germline assignment: CDR1 SGHTA and CDR2 FQGNSA. CDR3 length: 14 residues. CDR3 nucleotide sequence: TGTGCCAGCAGCCACGGTCGCCAGGCCCATGGCTACACCTTC. Protein: CASSHGRQAHGYTF. Using reference TRBV7-2 and TRBJ1-2 for the parts outside the CDR3, the full variable domain is GAGVSQSPSNKVTEKGKDVELRCDPISGHTALYWYRQSLGQGLEFLIYFQGNSAPDKSGLPSDRFSAERTGGSVSTLTIQRTQQEDSAVYLCASSHGRQAHGYTFGSGTRLTVV.

The chain links TRBV5-8 to TRBJ2-7; D gene ambiguous. The CDR3 consists of 17 residues. From germline, CDR1 is SGHTS and CDR2 YDEGEE. Trimming shortened V by 4 bases and J by 0 bases, and 20 bases separated the two germline ends. In nucleotides, the CDR3 is TGTGCCAGCAGCGTAAGGGTGCGCCACTCTTCCTCCTACGAGCAGTACTTC. This sequence encodes CASSVRVRHSSSYEQYF. Based on the CDR3 plus reference TRBV5-8 and TRBJ2-7, the full variable domain is EAGVTQSPTHLIKTRGQQATLRCSPISGHTSVYWYQQALGLGLQFLLWYDEGEERNRGNFPPRFSGRQFPNYSSELNVNALELEDSALYLCASSVRVRHSSSYEQYFGPGTRLTVT.

The chain combines TRBV7-9 with TRBJ2-7; weak D call: TRBD1 (6 bases). Germline CDR1 is SEHNR and CDR2 is FQNEAQ (reference sequence). The CDR3 runs 14 residues. Trimming took 5 bases from V and 2 from J, leaving 13 bases between them. CDR3 DNA: TGTGCCAGCAGCCCCATCAGGGGAACCTACGAGCAGTACTTC. This translates into CASSPIRGTYEQYF. The full variable domain, in which reference TRBV7-9 and TRBJ2-7 provide the parts outside the CDR3, is DTGVSQNPRHKITKRGQNVTFRCDPISEHNRLYWYRQTLGQGPEFLTYFQNEAQLEKSRLLSDRFSAERPKGSFSTLEIQRTEQGDSAMYLCASSPIRGTYEQYFGPGTRLTVT.

This clone has a single count. The chain combines TRBV9 with TRBJ2-2; maybe TRBD1 (6 bases). Deletions cut 0 bases from V and 5 bases from J, with 26 bases between. Germline CDR1 SGDLS, CDR2 YYNGEE. This CDR3 is built from 20 residues. The DNA of the CDR3 is TGTGCCAGCAGCGTAGCTAAGGGGCAGGGCAGGGGTCCCCTAACCGGGGAGCTGTTTTTT. Amino acid sequence: CASSVAKGQGRGPLTGELFF.